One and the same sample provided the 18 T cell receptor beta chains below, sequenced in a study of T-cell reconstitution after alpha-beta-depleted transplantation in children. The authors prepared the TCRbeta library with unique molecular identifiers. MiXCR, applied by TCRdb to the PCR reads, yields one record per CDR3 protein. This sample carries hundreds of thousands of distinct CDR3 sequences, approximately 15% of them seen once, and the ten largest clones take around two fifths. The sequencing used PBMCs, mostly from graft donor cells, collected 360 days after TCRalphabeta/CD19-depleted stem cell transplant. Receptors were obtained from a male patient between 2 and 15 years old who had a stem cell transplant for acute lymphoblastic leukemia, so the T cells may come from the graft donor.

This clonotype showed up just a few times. CDR3 region: CASSLNRDTETQYF. As DNA, the CDR3 is TGTGCCAGCAGCTTAAACCGGGACACAGAGACCCAGTACTTC. The J gene is TRBJ2-5, the V gene TRBV11-3; D might be TRBD1 (6 bases). Trimming removed 2 bases at V and 4 bases at J, with 11 bases between. The CDR3 contains 14 residues. From germline, CDR1 is SGHNT and CDR2 YENEEA.

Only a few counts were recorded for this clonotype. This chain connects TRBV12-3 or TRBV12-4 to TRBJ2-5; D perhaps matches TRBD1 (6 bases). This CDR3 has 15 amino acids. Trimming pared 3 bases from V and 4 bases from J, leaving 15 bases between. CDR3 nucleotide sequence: TGTGCCAGCAGTTTCGGGACACCTCAGGGAGAGACCCAGTACTTC. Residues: CASSFGTPQGETQYF.

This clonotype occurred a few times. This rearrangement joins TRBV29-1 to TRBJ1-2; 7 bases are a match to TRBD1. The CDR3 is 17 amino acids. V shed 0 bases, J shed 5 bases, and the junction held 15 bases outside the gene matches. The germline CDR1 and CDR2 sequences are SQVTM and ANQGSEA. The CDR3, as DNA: TGCAGCGTTGAAGAGGGGCCCTCCCACAGGGGCCTTTATGGCTACACCTTC. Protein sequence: CSVEEGPSHRGLYGYTF.

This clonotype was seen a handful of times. The CDR3 region has the DNA TGCAGTGCTCCCTCCGGGAAGGGCTTTGGGGCCAACGTCCTGACTTTC. The encoded protein is CSAPSGKGFGANVLTF. The chain couples TRBV20-1 to TRBJ2-6; possibly TRBD2 for D (5 bases). CDR3 size: 16 residues. In germline, CDR1 is DFQATT, CDR2 SNEGSKA (reference sequence). Trimming pared 5 bases from V and 3 bases from J, leaving 17 bases between.

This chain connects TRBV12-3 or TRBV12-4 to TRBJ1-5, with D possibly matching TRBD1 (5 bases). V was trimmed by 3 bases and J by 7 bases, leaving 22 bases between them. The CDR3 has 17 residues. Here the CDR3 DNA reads TGTGCCAGCAGTTTGAGAACAGGCAACCGACCTCAGCAGCCCCAGCATTTT. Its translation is CASSLRTGNRPQQPQHF.

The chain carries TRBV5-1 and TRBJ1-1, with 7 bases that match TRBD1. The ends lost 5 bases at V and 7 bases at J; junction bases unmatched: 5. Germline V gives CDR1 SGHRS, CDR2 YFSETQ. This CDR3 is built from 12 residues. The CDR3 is CASRRGQSEAFF. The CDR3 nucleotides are TGCGCCAGCAGGAGGGGACAGAGTGAAGCTTTCTTT.

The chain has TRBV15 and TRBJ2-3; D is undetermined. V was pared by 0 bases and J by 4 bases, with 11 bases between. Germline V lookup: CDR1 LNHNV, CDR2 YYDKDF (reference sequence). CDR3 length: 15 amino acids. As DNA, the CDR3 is TGTGCCACCAGCAGAGATGTGCGCTATCCAGATACGCAGTATTTT. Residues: CATSRDVRYPDTQYF.

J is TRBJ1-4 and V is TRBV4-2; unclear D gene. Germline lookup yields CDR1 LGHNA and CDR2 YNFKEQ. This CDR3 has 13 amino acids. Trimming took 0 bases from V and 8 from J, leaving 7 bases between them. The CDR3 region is CASSQDPMEKLFF. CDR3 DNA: TGTGCCAGCAGCCAAGATCCGATGGAAAAACTGTTTTTT.

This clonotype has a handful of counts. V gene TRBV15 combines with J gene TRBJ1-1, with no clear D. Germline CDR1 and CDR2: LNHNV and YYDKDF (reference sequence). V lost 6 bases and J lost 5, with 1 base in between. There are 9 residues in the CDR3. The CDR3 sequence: CATRTEAFF. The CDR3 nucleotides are TGTGCCACCAGGACTGAAGCTTTCTTT.

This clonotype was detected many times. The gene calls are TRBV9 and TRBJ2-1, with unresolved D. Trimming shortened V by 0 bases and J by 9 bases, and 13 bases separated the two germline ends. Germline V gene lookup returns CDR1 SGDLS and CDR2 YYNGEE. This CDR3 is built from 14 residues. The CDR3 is CASSVATSESEQFF. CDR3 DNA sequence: TGTGCCAGCAGCGTAGCTACAAGCGAATCTGAGCAGTTCTTC.

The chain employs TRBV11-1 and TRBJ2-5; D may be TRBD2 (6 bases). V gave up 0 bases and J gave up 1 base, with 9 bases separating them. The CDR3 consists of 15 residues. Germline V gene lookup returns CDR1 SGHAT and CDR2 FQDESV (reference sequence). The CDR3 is CASSLAREPQETQYF. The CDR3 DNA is TGTGCCAGCAGCTTAGCCCGGGAGCCCCAAGAGACCCAGTACTTC.

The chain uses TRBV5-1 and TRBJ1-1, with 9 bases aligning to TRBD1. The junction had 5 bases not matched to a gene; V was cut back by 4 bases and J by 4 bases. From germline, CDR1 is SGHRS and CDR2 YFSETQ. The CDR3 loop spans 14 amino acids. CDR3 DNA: TGCGCCAGCAGCCCCGGGACAGGGTCCACTGAAGCTTTCTTT. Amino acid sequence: CASSPGTGSTEAFF.

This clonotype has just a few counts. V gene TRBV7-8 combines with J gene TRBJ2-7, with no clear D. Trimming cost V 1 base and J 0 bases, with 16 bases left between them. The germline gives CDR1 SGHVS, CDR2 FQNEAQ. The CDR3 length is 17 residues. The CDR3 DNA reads TGTGCCAGCAGCTTAGTAGTGATGGTGGGCAGCTCCTACGAGCAGTACTTC. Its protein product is CASSLVVMVGSSYEQYF. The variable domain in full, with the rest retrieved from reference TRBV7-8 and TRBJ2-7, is GAGVSQSPRYKVAKRGQDVALRCDPISGHVSLFWYQQALGQGPEFLTYFQNEAQLDKSGLPSDRFFAERPEGSVSTLKIQRTQQEDSAVYLCASSLVVMVGSSYEQYFGPGTRLTVT.

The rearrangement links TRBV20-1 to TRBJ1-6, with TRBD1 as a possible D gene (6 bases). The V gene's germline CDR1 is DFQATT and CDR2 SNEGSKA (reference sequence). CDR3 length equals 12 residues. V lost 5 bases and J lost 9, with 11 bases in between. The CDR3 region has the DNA TGCAGTGCTTCCAAGGGGGGTTCACCCCTCCACTTT. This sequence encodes CSASKGGSPLHF.

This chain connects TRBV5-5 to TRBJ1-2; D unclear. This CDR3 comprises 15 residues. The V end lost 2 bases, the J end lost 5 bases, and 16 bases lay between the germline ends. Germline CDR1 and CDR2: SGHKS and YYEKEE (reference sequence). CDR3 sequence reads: CASSFSALGDYGYTF. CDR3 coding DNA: TGTGCCAGCAGCTTTTCAGCCCTTGGGGATTATGGCTACACCTTC.

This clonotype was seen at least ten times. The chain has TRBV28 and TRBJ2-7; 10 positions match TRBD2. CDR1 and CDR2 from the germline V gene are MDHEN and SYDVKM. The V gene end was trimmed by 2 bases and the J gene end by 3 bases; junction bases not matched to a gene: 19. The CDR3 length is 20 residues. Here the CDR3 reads CASSLNKWRLAGDLSYEQYF. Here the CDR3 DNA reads TGTGCCAGCAGTTTAAATAAGTGGAGGCTAGCGGGAGACCTGAGCTACGAGCAGTACTTC.

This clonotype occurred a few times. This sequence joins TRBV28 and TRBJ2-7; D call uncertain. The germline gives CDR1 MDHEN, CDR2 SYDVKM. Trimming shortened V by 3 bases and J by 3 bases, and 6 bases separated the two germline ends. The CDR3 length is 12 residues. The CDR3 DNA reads TGTGCCAGCAGTTTCAATTACTACGAGCAGTACTTC. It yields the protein CASSFNYYEQYF.

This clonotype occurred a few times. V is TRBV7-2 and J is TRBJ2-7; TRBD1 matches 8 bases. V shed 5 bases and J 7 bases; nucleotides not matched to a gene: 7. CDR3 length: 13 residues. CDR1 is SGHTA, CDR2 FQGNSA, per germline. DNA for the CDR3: TGTGCCAGCAGCCCGGGACAGGTTAGAGAGCAGTACTTC. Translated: CASSPGQVREQYF.